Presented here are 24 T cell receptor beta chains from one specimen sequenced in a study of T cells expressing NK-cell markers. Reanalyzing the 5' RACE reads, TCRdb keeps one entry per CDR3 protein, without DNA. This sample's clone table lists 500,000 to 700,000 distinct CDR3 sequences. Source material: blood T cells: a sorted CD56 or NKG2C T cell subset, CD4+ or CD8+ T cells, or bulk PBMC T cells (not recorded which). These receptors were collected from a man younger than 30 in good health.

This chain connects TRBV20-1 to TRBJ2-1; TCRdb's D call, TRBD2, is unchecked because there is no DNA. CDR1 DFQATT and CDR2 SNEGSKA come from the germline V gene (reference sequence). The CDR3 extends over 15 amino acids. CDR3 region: CSARHSGRVNNEQFF.

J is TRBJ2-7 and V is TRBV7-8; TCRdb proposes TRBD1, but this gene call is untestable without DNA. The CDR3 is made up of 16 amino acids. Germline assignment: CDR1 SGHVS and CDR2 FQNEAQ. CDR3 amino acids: CASSPAGTGGSYEQYF.

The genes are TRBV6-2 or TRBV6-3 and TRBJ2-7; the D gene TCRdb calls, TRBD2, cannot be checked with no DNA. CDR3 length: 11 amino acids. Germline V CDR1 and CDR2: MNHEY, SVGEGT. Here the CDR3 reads CASAETTPQYF.

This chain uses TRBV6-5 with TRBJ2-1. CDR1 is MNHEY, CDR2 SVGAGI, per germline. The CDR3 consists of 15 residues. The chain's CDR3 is CASSSNIISYNEQFF.

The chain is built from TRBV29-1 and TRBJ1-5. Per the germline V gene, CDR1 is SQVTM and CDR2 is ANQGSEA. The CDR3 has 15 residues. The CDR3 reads CSVVWHAGSNQPQHF. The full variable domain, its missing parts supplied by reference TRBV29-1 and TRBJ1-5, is SAVISQKPSRDICQRGTSLTIQCQVDSQVTMMFWYRQQPGQSLTLIATANQGSEATYESGFVIDKFPISRPNLTFSTLTVSNMSPEDSSIYLCSVVWHAGSNQPQHFGDGTRLSIL.

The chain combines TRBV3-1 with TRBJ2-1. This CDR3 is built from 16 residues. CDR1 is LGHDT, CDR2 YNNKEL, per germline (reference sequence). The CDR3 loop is CASSQEDRITYNEQFF.

CDR3: CSARDRSGRLFGEQFF. The chain employs TRBV20-1 and TRBJ2-1; TCRdb picks TRBD1, but there is no DNA to check that call. The CDR3 covers 16 residues. The germline CDR1 and CDR2 sequences are DFQATT and SNEGSKA (reference sequence).

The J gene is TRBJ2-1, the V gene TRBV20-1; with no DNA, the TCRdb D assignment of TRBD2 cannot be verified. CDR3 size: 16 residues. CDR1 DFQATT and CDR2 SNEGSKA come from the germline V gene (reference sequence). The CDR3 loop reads CSARAPGWAGGYEQFF.

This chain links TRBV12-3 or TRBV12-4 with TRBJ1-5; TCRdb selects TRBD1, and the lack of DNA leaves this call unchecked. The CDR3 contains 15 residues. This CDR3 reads CASSRGSGTGQPQHF.

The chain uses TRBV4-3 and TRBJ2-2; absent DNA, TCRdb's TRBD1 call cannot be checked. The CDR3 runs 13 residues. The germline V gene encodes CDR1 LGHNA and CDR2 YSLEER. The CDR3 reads CASSQEGVGELFF.

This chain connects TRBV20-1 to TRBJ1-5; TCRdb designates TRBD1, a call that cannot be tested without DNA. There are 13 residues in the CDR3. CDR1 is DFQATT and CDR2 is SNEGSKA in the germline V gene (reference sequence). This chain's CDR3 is CSVPPQVGQPQHF.

The CDR3 loop reads CSASNPGRSNYGYTF. The V gene is TRBV20-1, the J gene TRBJ1-2. CDR3 length: 15 amino acids. The germline V gene has CDR1 DFQATT and CDR2 SNEGSKA (reference sequence).

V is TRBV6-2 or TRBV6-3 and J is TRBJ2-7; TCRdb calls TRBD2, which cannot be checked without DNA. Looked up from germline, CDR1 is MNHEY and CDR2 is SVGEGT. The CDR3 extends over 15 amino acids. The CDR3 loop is CATTGADIVSYEQYF.

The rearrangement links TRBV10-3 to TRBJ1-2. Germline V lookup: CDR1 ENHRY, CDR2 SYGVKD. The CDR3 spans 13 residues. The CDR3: CAIEEGNNYGYTF.

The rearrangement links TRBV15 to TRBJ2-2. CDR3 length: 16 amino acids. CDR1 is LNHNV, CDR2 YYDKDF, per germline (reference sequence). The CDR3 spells CATSRDRSVVTGELFF.

The CDR3: CASSQLAGGLNTGELFF. The genes are TRBV5-1 and TRBJ2-2; the TCRdb call, TRBD2, lacks DNA for checking. Germline values: CDR1 SGHRS, CDR2 YFSETQ. This CDR3 region has 17 residues. Drawing the rest from reference TRBV5-1 and TRBJ2-2, the complete variable domain is KAGVTQTPRYLIKTRGQQVTLSCSPISGHRSVSWYQQTPGQGLQFLFEYFSETQRNKGNFPGRFSGRQFSNSRSEMNVSTLELGDSALYLCASSQLAGGLNTGELFFGEGSRLTVL.

This chain's CDR3 is CASVAGSSYNEQFF. The chain joins TRBV25-1 to TRBJ2-1; TCRdb gives TRBD2 as the D gene, but with no DNA this cannot be confirmed. CDR1 is MGHDK and CDR2 is SYGVNS in the germline V gene. The CDR3 runs 14 residues.

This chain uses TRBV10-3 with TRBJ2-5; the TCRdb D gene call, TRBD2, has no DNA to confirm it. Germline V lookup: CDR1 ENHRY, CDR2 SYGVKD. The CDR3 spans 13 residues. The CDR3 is CATGAEIWETQYF.

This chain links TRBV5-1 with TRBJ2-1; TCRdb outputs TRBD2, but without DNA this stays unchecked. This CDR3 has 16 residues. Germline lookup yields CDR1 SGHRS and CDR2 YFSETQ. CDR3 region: CASSLDLLGPYNEQFF.

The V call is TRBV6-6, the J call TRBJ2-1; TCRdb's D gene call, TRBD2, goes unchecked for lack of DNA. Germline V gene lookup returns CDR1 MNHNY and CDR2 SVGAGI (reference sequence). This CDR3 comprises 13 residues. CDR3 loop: CASGGLAGGEQFF.

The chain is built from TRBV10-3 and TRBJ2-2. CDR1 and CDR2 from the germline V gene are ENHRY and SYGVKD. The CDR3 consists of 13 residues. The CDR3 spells CATTDVSTGELFF.

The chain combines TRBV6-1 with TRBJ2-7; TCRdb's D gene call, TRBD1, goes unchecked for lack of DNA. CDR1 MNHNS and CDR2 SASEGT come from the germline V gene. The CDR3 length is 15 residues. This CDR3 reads CASSKSGTGPFEQYF.

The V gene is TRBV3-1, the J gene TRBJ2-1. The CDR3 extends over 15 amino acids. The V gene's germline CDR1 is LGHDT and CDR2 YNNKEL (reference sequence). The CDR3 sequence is CASSQVGLAGNEQFF.

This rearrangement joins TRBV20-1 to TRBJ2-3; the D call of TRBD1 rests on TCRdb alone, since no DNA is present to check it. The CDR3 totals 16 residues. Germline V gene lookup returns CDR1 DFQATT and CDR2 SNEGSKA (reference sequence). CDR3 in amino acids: CSARPEVWATTDTQYF.